The 15 T cell receptor beta chains in this list originate from one sample, sequenced in a study of blood T cell repertoires in COVID-19. Profiled with immunoSEQ multiplex PCR; TCRdb holds only in-frame clones, not every one. The sample consists of roughly 200,000 clones, 80% to 90% of them appearing once. What was sequenced was PBMCs or T cells enriched from blood (not recorded which). All receptors come from a man aged 35 to 55 who had recovered from COVID-19.

The chain combines TRBV12-3 or TRBV12-4 with TRBJ2-1; the D gene is possibly TRBD2 (5 bases). The CDR3 is 12 residues long. Trimming took 3 bases from V and 8 from J, leaving 8 bases between them. The CDR3: CASSFGGHEQFF. CDR3 nucleotides: TGTGCCAGCAGTTTCGGCGGGCATGAGCAGTTCTTC.

J is TRBJ1-6 and V is TRBV10-3; the D is unclear. V gave up 0 bases and J gave up 10 bases, with 16 bases separating them. The germline V gene has CDR1 ENHRY and CDR2 SYGVKD. CDR3 size: 16 residues. Here the CDR3 DNA reads TGTGCCATCAGTGAGTCGTTCGGAGGGATCGAATCACCCCTCCACTTT. Its translation: CAISESFGGIESPLHF.

In this sample, this clone turned up once. The chain is built from TRBV12-3 or TRBV12-4 and TRBJ1-2; TRBD1 is a possible D gene (6 bases). V gave up 7 bases and J gave up 6 bases, with 12 bases separating them. The CDR3 runs to 12 residues. The chain's CDR3 is CASNEDSHGYTF. The CDR3 nucleotides are TGTGCCAGCAACGAGGACAGCCATGGCTACACCTTC.

The chain links TRBV7-6 to TRBJ1-4, with D possibly matching TRBD1 (6 bases). The CDR3 has 15 residues. Germline loops: CDR1 SGHVS, CDR2 FNYEAQ. Trimming shortened V by 2 bases and J by 5 bases, and 12 bases separated the two germline ends. CDR3 sequence (DNA): TGTGCCAGCAGCTTATCGAACAGGGTGAATGAAAAACTGTTTTTT. It encodes CASSLSNRVNEKLFF.

This chain joins TRBV19 and TRBJ2-3, with TRBD2 matching 10 bases. V shed 2 bases and J 3 bases; nucleotides not matched to a gene: 5. This CDR3 is built from 16 residues. CDR1 is LNHDA, CDR2 SQIVND, per germline (reference sequence). CDR3 amino acids: CASSILAGVVTDTQYF. In nucleotides, the CDR3 is TGTGCCAGTAGTATACTAGCGGGAGTGGTTACAGATACGCAGTATTTT.

The DNA of the CDR3 is TGTGCCAGCACCCCCCGCGGGCTAGGAGGTATTGAGCAGTTCTTC. Translation: CASTPRGLGGIEQFF. The chain is built from TRBV6-5 and TRBJ2-1, with TRBD2 as a possible D gene (5 bases). The CDR3 has 15 amino acids. Looked up from germline, CDR1 is MNHEY and CDR2 is SVGAGI. Trimming pared 7 bases from V and 9 bases from J, leaving 22 bases between.

For the CDR3, the DNA is TGTGCCAGCAGTCCAACAGGGGGGATACAAGAGACCCAGTACTTC. Its protein is CASSPTGGIQETQYF. This chain connects TRBV7-3 to TRBJ2-5; 8 positions agree with TRBD1. Germline-derived CDR1 and CDR2 are SGHTA and FQGTGA. This CDR3 is 15 amino acids long. J gave up 2 bases and V 6 bases, and 8 bases lay outside the gene matches.

This chain links TRBV7-2 with TRBJ2-6; the D gene is possibly TRBD2 (6 bases). This CDR3 region has 17 residues. V lost 5 bases, J lost 2 bases, and 16 bases lay in between. Germline CDR1 SGHTA, CDR2 FQGNSA. The CDR3 loop reads CASSIQRAGTGANVLTF. The CDR3 DNA reads TGTGCCAGCAGCATTCAAAGGGCGGGGACTGGGGCCAACGTCCTGACTTTC.

This clone was seen once. The V call is TRBV19, the J call TRBJ2-3; tentatively, D is TRBD2 (5 bases). Trimming took off 4 bases at V and 4 bases at J, with 9 bases between the two ends. The CDR3 consists of 13 residues. In germline, CDR1 is LNHDA, CDR2 SQIVND (reference sequence). The DNA of the CDR3 is TGTGCCAGTAGTAGGGAGCGAGCAGATACGCAGTATTTT. The encoded protein is CASSRERADTQYF.

The chain links TRBV5-4 to TRBJ2-5; TRBD1 might be the D (6 bases). The CDR3 has 15 residues. V lost 5 bases, J lost 4 bases, and 18 bases lay in between. Germline CDR1 SGHNT, CDR2 YYREEE (reference sequence). The CDR3 coding sequence is TGTGCCAGCAGTCAACTACAGGGTTGGGGAGAGACCCAGTACTTC. Translating gives CASSQLQGWGETQYF.

The chain carries TRBV18 and TRBJ1-2, with TRBD1 matching over 7 bases. CDR3 length: 15 residues. Unmatched junction bases numbered 11, after V lost 3 bases and J lost 7 bases. Germline V gene lookup returns CDR1 KGHSH and CDR2 LQKENI. The CDR3: CASSPRGEGASGYTF. The CDR3 bases are TGTGCCAGCTCACCCCGAGGAGAGGGGGCGAGTGGCTACACCTTC.

This chain connects TRBV7-8 to TRBJ1-2; the D gene is possibly TRBD1 (5 bases). V lost 3 bases and J 6 bases, leaving 8 bases between the germline ends. The CDR3 extends over 12 amino acids. The germline V gene encodes CDR1 SGHVS and CDR2 FQNEAQ. The CDR3 is CASSLRGHGYTF. The CDR3 DNA follows: TGTGCCAGCAGCTTGCGGGGCCATGGCTACACCTTC.

The gene calls are TRBV27 and TRBJ1-4; D not resolved. V dropped 2 bases and J dropped 11 bases, with 9 bases sitting between them. The CDR3 loop spans 12 amino acids. Per the germline V gene, CDR1 is MNHEY and CDR2 is SMNVEV (reference sequence). Here the CDR3 DNA reads TGTGCCAGCAGTTTAAACGGCAGGAAACTGTTTTTT. This codes for CASSLNGRKLFF.

The rearrangement links TRBV12-5 to TRBJ2-3; D is unresolved. CDR3 length: 15 amino acids. The germline V gene encodes CDR1 LGHNT and CDR2 FRNRAP. The V end was cut by 2 bases, the J end by 6 bases, with 15 bases between. The CDR3 loop is CASGLPQVHGDTQYF. DNA for the CDR3: TGTGCTAGTGGTTTGCCCCAAGTCCACGGGGATACGCAGTATTTT.

The gene calls are TRBV11-2 and TRBJ2-7; TRBD1 might be the D (6 bases). CDR1 is SGHAT, CDR2 FQNNGV, per germline. CDR3 length: 15 amino acids. V lost 7 bases and J lost 2, with 18 bases in between. The CDR3 here is CASTNLGQKAYEQYV. CDR3 sequence (DNA): TGTGCCAGCACCAACTTAGGACAGAAAGCCTACGAGCAGTACGTC.